This T cell receptor (beta chain) came from a study of PD-L1 blockade in urothelial cancer. Study summary: Patients had received 0 to 3 prior chemotherapy regimens.

The CDR3 has 14 residues. V shed 1 base and J 8 bases; nucleotides not matched to a gene: 7. Per germline, CDR1 SGHTA and CDR2 FQGNSA. Data came from immunoSEQ multiplex PCR; TCRdb stores just in-frame clones and leaves some out. The table records about 88,000 clones, over 90% of them present only once. The J gene is TRBJ1-2, the V gene TRBV7-2, with 7 bases aligning to TRBD1. Sequenced material: PBMCs, taken around atezolizumab (anti-PD-L1) treatment. This receptor was taken from a man in his 60s with urothelial cancer. The CDR3 protein is CASSLDRGRDGYTF. DNA of the CDR3: TGTGCCAGCAGCTTAGATAGGGGGCGCGACGGCTACACCTTC. Variable domain in full (rest from reference TRBV7-2 and TRBJ1-2): GAGVSQSPSNKVTEKGKDVELRCDPISGHTALYWYRQSLGQGLEFLIYFQGNSAPDKSGLPSDRFSAERTGGSVSTLTIQRTQQEDSAVYLCASSLDRGRDGYTFGSGTRLTVV.